The 2 T cell receptor beta chains reported below all come from one sample, sequenced in a study of T cell repertoires in cytomegalovirus infection. MiXCR, run by TCRdb on the reads, gives a single entry per CDR3 protein. The data hold about 400,000 distinct CDR3 sequences, with 15% to 20% observed a single time. Sequenced material: PBMCs. The receptor set was obtained from a human donor in good health (CMV status not recorded). Some clones in this sample may be carry-over from other donors' samples.

The V call is TRBV20-1, the J call TRBJ2-3; D not certain. This CDR3 is built from 12 residues. The V gene lost 3 bases and the J gene lost 2 bases, with 6 bases spanning the gap. Germline CDR1 is DFQATT and CDR2 is SNEGSKA (reference sequence). The CDR3 reads CSARATTDTQYF. The CDR3 DNA sequence: TGCAGTGCTAGGGCGACCACAGATACGCAGTATTTT.

This clonotype was counted a few times. This chain connects TRBV28 to TRBJ2-1; 9 bases agree with TRBD2. The V and J ends lost 9 bases and 7 bases, in that order; junction bases with no gene match: 13. From germline, CDR1 is MDHEN and CDR2 SYDVKM. The CDR3 extends over 15 amino acids. Written as DNA, the CDR3 is TGTGCCAGTCTAGAGGCGGGGGGGCCGGGAAATGAGCAGTTCTTC. Protein sequence: CASLEAGGPGNEQFF.